Listed below are T cell receptor beta chains from one sample, sequenced in a study of OX40 agonist ivuxolimab in advanced cancers. Libraries were prepared by immunoSEQ multiplex PCR; TCRdb keeps only in-frame clonotypes and omits some of them. Among about 96,000 clones listed, around 91% were seen once. Sample: CD4+ or CD8+ T cells sorted from blood, taken in a trial of the OX40 agonist ivuxolimab. The receptor source for this set is an adult with an advanced solid tumor such as melanoma, head and neck, liver or kidney cancer. CDR3s include the opening cysteine and the closing phenylalanine or tryptophan. A D gene is named only where the DNA matches it firmly. The size entry is marked missing in some rows and otherwise reads once, few, many or a size class.

J gene: TRBJ2-2
clone size: few
D gene: TRBD2
V gene: TRBV2
CDR3 DNA: TGTGCCAGCAGTCTACTAGCGGGAGCGAACACCGGGGAGCTGTTTTTT
CDR3 protein: CASSLLAGANTGELFF

J gene: TRBJ2-1
clone size: .
D gene: TRBD2
V gene: TRBV30
CDR3 DNA: TGTGCCTTTAACCCTTCGGGACTAGGGTATAATGAGCAGTTCTTC
CDR3 protein: CAFNPSGLGYNEQFF

J gene: TRBJ2-5
clone size: .
D gene: TRBD1
V gene: TRBV5-4
CDR3 DNA: TGTGCCAGCAGCTCGGGGACAGGCCAAGAGACCCAGTACTTC
CDR3 protein: CASSSGTGQETQYF

J gene: TRBJ2-1
clone size: .
D gene: TRBD1
V gene: TRBV29-1
CDR3 DNA: TGCAGCGTTAACAACTTGGACAGGTCGGTTGGTGATGAGCAGTTCTTC
CDR3 protein: CSVNNLDRSVGDEQFF

J gene: TRBJ1-1
clone size: few
D gene: .
V gene: TRBV29-1
CDR3 DNA: TGCAGCGTTGTTCCGAGGTCTGTGAACACTGAAGCTTTCTTT
CDR3 protein: CSVVPRSVNTEAFF

J gene: TRBJ2-1
clone size: once
D gene: TRBD2
V gene: TRBV9
CDR3 DNA: TGTGCCAGCAGCGTAGGGCTAGCGGGAGGGTACGGTGAGCAGTTCTTC
CDR3 protein: CASSVGLAGGYGEQFF

J gene: TRBJ2-7
clone size: .
D gene: .
V gene: TRBV5-6
CDR3 DNA: TGTGCCAGCAGCTTGACAGCGACCTACGAGCAGTACTTC
CDR3 protein: CASSLTATYEQYF

J gene: TRBJ2-7
clone size: .
D gene: .
V gene: TRBV7-8
CDR3 DNA: TGTGCCAGCAGCTTAGGAACGACTGAATACGAGCAGTACTTC
CDR3 protein: CASSLGTTEYEQYF

J gene: TRBJ2-3
clone size: .
D gene: TRBD2
V gene: TRBV6-4
CDR3 DNA: TGTGCCAGCAGTGACCACCCCCTAGCGGGTGGCACAGATACGCAGTATTTT
CDR3 protein: CASSDHPLAGGTDTQYF

J gene: TRBJ2-7
clone size: .
D gene: TRBD1
V gene: TRBV10-2
CDR3 DNA: TGCGCCAGCAGTGACCGGGACAGAGGAGTCGAGCAGTACTTC
CDR3 protein: CASSDRDRGVEQYF

J gene: TRBJ1-2
clone size: .
D gene: .
V gene: TRBV11-3
CDR3 DNA: TGTGCCAGCAGCCCCCCAATGAACTATGGCTACACCTTC
CDR3 protein: CASSPPMNYGYTF

J gene: TRBJ2-5
clone size: .
D gene: TRBD2
V gene: TRBV11-2
CDR3 DNA: TGTGCCAGCAGCCCTCGACTAGCGGGAGGGCAAGAGACCCAGTACTTC
CDR3 protein: CASSPRLAGGQETQYF

J gene: TRBJ2-3
clone size: .
D gene: TRBD2
V gene: TRBV11-2
CDR3 DNA: TGTGCCAGCAGCTATACTAGCGGGAGGGCCTCGGATACGCAGTATTTT
CDR3 protein: CASSYTSGRASDTQYF

J gene: TRBJ1-3
clone size: .
D gene: .
V gene: TRBV19
CDR3 DNA: TGTGCCAGTTCGCCCAGGACGGGGGGAAACACCATATATTTT
CDR3 protein: CASSPRTGGNTIYF

J gene: TRBJ2-5
clone size: once
D gene: .
V gene: TRBV6-5
CDR3 DNA: TGTGCCAGCAGTTACGGCAGGGAAGAGACCCAGTACTTC
CDR3 protein: CASSYGREETQYF

J gene: TRBJ1-1
clone size: .
D gene: .
V gene: TRBV25-1
CDR3 DNA: TGTGCCAGCAGCGCCCGGGGAGCAGCGAACACTGAAGCTTTCTTT
CDR3 protein: CASSARGAANTEAFF

J gene: TRBJ1-1
clone size: .
D gene: .
V gene: TRBV19
CDR3 DNA: TGTGCCAGTAGTAATAATGTTGTCGCTGAAGCTTTCTTT
CDR3 protein: CASSNNVVAEAFF

J gene: TRBJ1-1
clone size: .
D gene: .
V gene: TRBV7-9
CDR3 DNA: TGTGCCAGCAGCTTAGACAGAGAGACTGAAGCTTTCTTT
CDR3 protein: CASSLDRETEAFF

J gene: TRBJ1-5
clone size: .
D gene: .
V gene: TRBV30
CDR3 DNA: TGTGCCTGGAGCCCTGGAGGCGATCAGCCCCAGCATTTT
CDR3 protein: CAWSPGGDQPQHF

J gene: TRBJ2-4
clone size: .
D gene: .
V gene: TRBV5-1
CDR3 DNA: TGCGCCAGCAGCAACCCTTTGGGGGGAACCGTCAAAAACATTCAGTACTTC
CDR3 protein: CASSNPLGGTVKNIQYF

J gene: TRBJ1-1
clone size: few
D gene: .
V gene: TRBV30
CDR3 DNA: TGTGCCTGGAGCGGGGGAGGCGAAGCTTTCTTT
CDR3 protein: CAWSGGGEAFF

J gene: TRBJ2-6
clone size: once
D gene: .
V gene: TRBV21-1
CDR3 DNA: TGTGCCAGCAGCAAGGACGGACGGACAAGCTCTGGGGCCAACGTCCTGACTTTC
CDR3 protein: CASSKDGRTSSGANVLTF

J gene: TRBJ1-1
clone size: .
D gene: TRBD1
V gene: TRBV5-1
CDR3 DNA: TGCGCCAGCAGATCTGGACAGGCGCTGGATGAAGCTTTCTTT
CDR3 protein: CASRSGQALDEAFF

J gene: TRBJ1-2
clone size: .
D gene: TRBD1
V gene: TRBV6-5
CDR3 DNA: TGTGCCAGCAGTACAGGGGGCTATGGCTACACCTTC
CDR3 protein: CASSTGGYGYTF

J gene: TRBJ2-5
clone size: .
D gene: .
V gene: TRBV11-2
CDR3 DNA: TGTGCCAGCAGCTCCGGATACCAAGAGACCCAGTACTTC
CDR3 protein: CASSSGYQETQYF

J gene: TRBJ1-5
clone size: .
D gene: .
V gene: TRBV18
CDR3 DNA: TGTGCCAGCTCGTACCAATCAGGGACGCAGCCCCAGCATTTT
CDR3 protein: CASSYQSGTQPQHF

J gene: TRBJ2-2
clone size: .
D gene: .
V gene: TRBV18
CDR3 DNA: TGTGCCAGCTCACCAGCACAGTACACCGGGGAGCTGTTTTTT
CDR3 protein: CASSPAQYTGELFF

J gene: TRBJ2-2
clone size: .
D gene: .
V gene: TRBV30
CDR3 DNA: TGTGCCTGGAACAGGTTAGGGGCCGGGGAGCTGTTTTTT
CDR3 protein: CAWNRLGAGELFF

J gene: TRBJ2-6
clone size: .
D gene: .
V gene: TRBV6-1
CDR3 DNA: TGTGCCAGCACCCGTTCGGGGGCCAACGTCCTGACTTTC
CDR3 protein: CASTRSGANVLTF

J gene: TRBJ2-7
clone size: .
D gene: .
V gene: TRBV6-5
CDR3 DNA: TGTGCCAGTAAGGGGGGGATCTCCTACGAGCAGTACTTC
CDR3 protein: CASKGGISYEQYF

J gene: TRBJ1-2
clone size: .
D gene: .
V gene: TRBV14
CDR3 DNA: TGTGCCAGCAGCCAAGTAATAGGCTATGGCTACACCTTC
CDR3 protein: CASSQVIGYGYTF

J gene: TRBJ1-5
clone size: .
D gene: TRBD1
V gene: TRBV5-5
CDR3 DNA: TGTGCCAGCAGCCGCACAGGGGAATGGGGCAATCAGCCCCAGCATTTT
CDR3 protein: CASSRTGEWGNQPQHF

J gene: TRBJ2-7
clone size: .
D gene: .
V gene: TRBV6-5
CDR3 DNA: TGTGCCAGCAGTTACTCGATTCCGTTTGGAGAGCAGTACTTC
CDR3 protein: CASSYSIPFGEQYF

J gene: TRBJ2-3
clone size: .
D gene: TRBD2
V gene: TRBV11-2
CDR3 DNA: TGTGCCAGCAGCTTATCCACCGGGACTAGCGGGAGAGATACGCAGTATTTT
CDR3 protein: CASSLSTGTSGRDTQYF

J gene: TRBJ1-5
clone size: .
D gene: .
V gene: TRBV6-1
CDR3 DNA: TGTGCCACCTTCCCGACAGTTAGCAATCAGCCCCAGCATTTT
CDR3 protein: CATFPTVSNQPQHF

J gene: TRBJ2-7
clone size: .
D gene: TRBD2
V gene: TRBV4-1
CDR3 DNA: TGCGCCAGCAGCCAAGTTGGTCTAGCGGGAGGCGAGCAGTACTTC
CDR3 protein: CASSQVGLAGGEQYF

J gene: TRBJ1-1
clone size: .
D gene: .
V gene: TRBV28
CDR3 DNA: TGTGCCAGCAGAAAAGGACGGCTGAACACTGAAGCTTTCTTT
CDR3 protein: CASRKGRLNTEAFF

J gene: TRBJ2-2
clone size: .
D gene: .
V gene: TRBV7-2
CDR3 DNA: TGTGCCAGCAGCTCTCCGCCGGGCGCTAGCGGGGAGCTGTTTTTT
CDR3 protein: CASSSPPGASGELFF

J gene: TRBJ2-7
clone size: once
D gene: .
V gene: TRBV4-1
CDR3 DNA: TGCGCCAGCAGCCCGGACCCATTGACAGCTTACGAGCAGTACTTC
CDR3 protein: CASSPDPLTAYEQYF

J gene: TRBJ1-5
clone size: few
D gene: TRBD1
V gene: TRBV30
CDR3 DNA: TGTGCCTGGAGTCAGGGGGGCGATCAGCCCCAGCATTTT
CDR3 protein: CAWSQGGDQPQHF